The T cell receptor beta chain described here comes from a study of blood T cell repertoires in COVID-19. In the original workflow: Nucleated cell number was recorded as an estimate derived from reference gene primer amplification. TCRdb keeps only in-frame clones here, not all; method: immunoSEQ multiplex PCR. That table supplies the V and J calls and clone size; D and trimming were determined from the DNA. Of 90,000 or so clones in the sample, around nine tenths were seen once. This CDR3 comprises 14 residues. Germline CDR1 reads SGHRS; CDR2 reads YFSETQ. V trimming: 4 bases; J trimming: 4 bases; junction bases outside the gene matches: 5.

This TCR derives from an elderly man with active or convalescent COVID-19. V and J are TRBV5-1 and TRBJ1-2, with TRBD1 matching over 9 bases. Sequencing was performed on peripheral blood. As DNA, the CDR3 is TGCGCCAGCAGCCGGACAGGGGACCGCTATGGCTACACCTTC. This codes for CASSRTGDRYGYTF.